This T cell receptor (beta chain) emerged from a study of blood T cell repertoires in COVID-19. About the study: Nucleic acid was either cDNA or gDNA, and it came from T cells, B-cell-depleted T cells, or PBMCs.

The sample holds a few counts of this clone. Authors' analysis steps: Nucleated cell number was recorded as an estimate derived from reference gene primer amplification. Libraries were prepared by immunoSEQ multiplex PCR; TCRdb keeps only in-frame clonotypes and omits some of them. V and J calls plus clone size are reproduced from that table; the DNA served to infer D and trimming. The sample has hundreds of thousands of clones; about 83% are singletons. V was cut by 2 bases and J by 4 bases, with 15 bases left in between. The CDR3 is made up of 15 amino acids. Germline V gene lookup returns CDR1 SGHTA and CDR2 FQGTGA.

V and J are TRBV7-3 and TRBJ2-7, with TRBD2 as a possible D gene (7 bases). This TCR was recovered from a woman in her thirties or forties with active or convalescent COVID-19. Material for sequencing was peripheral blood. CDR3 amino acids: CASSLLAGEGYEQYF. CDR3 in DNA: TGTGCCAGCAGCTTACTGGCAGGGGAGGGTTACGAGCAGTACTTC.